Following are 9 T cell receptor beta chains from one sample sequenced in a study of T cell repertoires in cytomegalovirus infection. No antigens are known for them. One entry per CDR3 protein, called by TCRdb with MiXCR from the reads. The repertoire holds around 120,000 distinct CDR3 sequences, 35% to 50% seen once, with about two thirds in the top ten. The material sequenced was CD8+ T cells from cultured PBMCs, taken from culture after CMV antigen stimulation. The source of these receptors is a human donor in good health (CMV status not recorded). Some clones in this sample may be carry-over from other donors' samples.

The gene calls are TRBV27 and TRBJ1-2, with TRBD1 as a possible D gene (5 bases). Trimming pared 1 base from V and 3 bases from J, leaving 12 bases between. This CDR3 spans 15 amino acids. Germline V gene lookup returns CDR1 MNHEY and CDR2 SMNVEV (reference sequence). The CDR3 nucleotides read TGTGCCAGCAGTTTATTCGGGGGGTTTGACTATGGCTACACCTTC. Protein: CASSLFGGFDYGYTF.

The genes are TRBV29-1 and TRBJ2-7, with D unclear. CDR1 and CDR2 from the germline V gene are SQVTM and ANQGSEA. The CDR3 has 12 residues. V dropped 1 base and J dropped 4 bases, with 8 bases sitting between them. In DNA, the CDR3 is TGCAGCGTTGAAGGTTCCGGGTACGAGCAGTACTTC. The encoded protein is CSVEGSGYEQYF.

The chain recombines TRBV6-5 with TRBJ2-1, with D perhaps assigned TRBD1 or TRBD2 (5 bases each). This CDR3 region has 16 residues. Germline values: CDR1 MNHEY, CDR2 SVGAGI. V gave up 1 base and J gave up 5 bases, with 15 bases separating them. CDR3 sequence reads: CASSYFPFGGDNEQFF. DNA for the CDR3: TGTGCCAGCAGTTACTTCCCTTTTGGGGGAGACAATGAGCAGTTCTTC.

This clonotype was detected ten times or more. The V gene is TRBV27, the J gene TRBJ1-5; possible D gene TRBD1, 6 bases. With 2 bases removed from V and 6 bases from J, the gap between germline ends came to 11 bases. The germline V gene encodes CDR1 MNHEY and CDR2 SMNVEV (reference sequence). The CDR3 has 14 residues. For the CDR3, the DNA is TGTGCCAGCAGTTTACAGGGGTATAGTCAGCCCCAGCATTTT. Its translation is CASSLQGYSQPQHF.

The genes are TRBV28 and TRBJ1-1, with D maybe TRBD1 (5 bases). V lost 5 bases and J lost 6, with 10 bases in between. CDR3 length: 12 residues. Germline values: CDR1 MDHEN, CDR2 SYDVKM. The CDR3 coding sequence is TGTGCCAGCAGTAAGTGGGGGGCTGAAGCTTTCTTT. It encodes CASSKWGAEAFF.

V is TRBV27 and J is TRBJ1-3; 7 nucleotides line up with TRBD1. Germline assignment: CDR1 MNHEY and CDR2 SMNVEV (reference sequence). Trimming removed 4 bases from V and 8 bases from J; junction bases left unmatched: 5. This CDR3 region has 13 residues. The CDR3 reads CASSSPGGDTIYF. In DNA form, the CDR3 reads TGTGCCAGCAGTTCCCCAGGGGGAGACACCATATATTTT.

This clonotype was counted between two and nine times. The rearrangement joins TRBV12-3 or TRBV12-4 to TRBJ1-4; 8 bases are shared with TRBD1. The CDR3 length is 18 residues. V gave up 3 bases and J gave up 0 bases; unmatched junction bases: 9. This chain's CDR3 is CASSLTGEVYATNEKLFF. The CDR3 nucleotides are TGTGCCAGCAGTTTGACAGGGGAAGTTTATGCAACTAATGAAAAACTGTTTTTT.

This chain connects TRBV7-9 to TRBJ1-1; no definite D call. The CDR3 runs to 10 residues. Between the trimmed V and J ends, which lost 2 bases and 8 bases, there was a span of 3 bases. The germline gives CDR1 SEHNR, CDR2 FQNEAQ (reference sequence). The CDR3 here is CASSLIEAFF. The DNA for the CDR3 is TGTGCCAGCAGCTTAATAGAAGCTTTCTTT.

This clonotype has only one observation. CDR3 in DNA: TGTGCCAGCAGGGACATGGGACGGGGCTACACCTTC. It codes for CASRDMGRGYTF. The chain employs TRBV12-3 or TRBV12-4 and TRBJ1-2; D possibly corresponds to TRBD1 (5 bases). This CDR3 has 12 amino acids. V gave up 6 bases and J gave up 8 bases, with 13 bases separating them.